This is a list of T cell receptor beta chains from one sample in a study of OX40 agonist ivuxolimab in advanced cancers. Profiled with immunoSEQ multiplex PCR; TCRdb holds only in-frame clones, not every one. The table lists some 60,000 clones, 91% of them singletons. Source: CD4+ or CD8+ T cells sorted from blood, taken in a trial of the OX40 agonist ivuxolimab. The receptors stem from an adult with an advanced solid tumor such as melanoma, head and neck, liver or kidney cancer. Both conserved end residues are part of each CDR3. D genes are given only for firm matches. Not every row has a clone size; where given, it reads once, few, many or a size class.

V gene	J gene	clone size	D gene	CDR3 protein	CDR3 DNA
TRBV20-1	TRBJ1-2	.	.	CSARRGEGYTF	TGCAGTGCTAGAAGGGGGGAGGGCTACACCTTC
TRBV28	TRBJ2-3	once	TRBD2	CASSLLAGGPIDTQYF	TGTGCCAGCAGTTTGCTAGCGGGAGGGCCGATAGATACGCAGTATTTT
TRBV5-1	TRBJ2-1	.	TRBD2	CASSLGLAGVFEQFF	TGCGCCAGCAGCTTGGGACTAGCGGGAGTATTTGAGCAGTTCTTC
TRBV7-3	TRBJ2-5	.	.	CASSFGPEETQYF	TGTGCCAGCAGCTTCGGCCCGGAAGAGACCCAGTACTTC
TRBV4-3	TRBJ1-1	.	.	CASSQGGVVGGEAFF	TGCGCCAGCAGCCAAGGTGGGGTCGTGGGGGGTGAAGCTTTCTTT
TRBV27	TRBJ2-1	.	.	CASSSRGTQFF	TGTGCCAGCAGTTCCCGGGGAACGCAGTTCTTC
TRBV7-6	TRBJ2-1	.	.	CASSPLRPMLNSYNEQFF	TGTGCCAGCAGCCCCCTGCGCCCTATGCTAAACTCCTACAATGAGCAGTTCTTC
TRBV6-5	TRBJ1-2	.	TRBD1	CASSPRQGLGYTF	TGTGCCAGCAGTCCACGACAGGGGTTGGGCTACACCTTC
TRBV19	TRBJ2-2	.	TRBD2	CASINSGSVNTGELFF	TGTGCCAGTATCAATAGCGGGAGCGTGAACACCGGGGAGCTGTTTTTT
TRBV12-2	TRBJ1-5	.	.	CASRRGGGLGQPQHF	TGTGCAAGTCGCCGTGGAGGGGGCTTGGGTCAGCCCCAGCATTTT
TRBV7-8	TRBJ2-7	.	TRBD2	CASSAGALLGQYF	TGTGCCAGCAGCGCGGGAGCCCTCCTAGGGCAGTACTTC
TRBV6-5	TRBJ1-3	.	.	CASSSTAGNTIYF	TGTGCCAGCAGTTCGACAGCTGGAAACACCATATATTTT
TRBV11-2	TRBJ1-2	.	.	CASSPTGRGGGYTF	TGTGCCAGCAGCCCCACAGGGAGGGGCGGAGGCTACACCTTC
TRBV7-6	TRBJ1-3	.	TRBD1	CASSPRQGYAGNTIYF	TGTGCCAGCAGCCCACGACAGGGATATGCTGGAAACACCATATATTTT
TRBV2	TRBJ1-6	.	.	CASTRDIRSPLHF	TGTGCCAGTACCCGGGACATCCGATCACCCCTCCACTTT
TRBV5-1	TRBJ2-3	.	.	CASSSTAGASTDTQYF	TGCGCCAGCAGCTCTACCGCGGGGGCTAGCACAGATACGCAGTATTTT
TRBV28	TRBJ2-7	.	.	CASSSSTYEQYF	TGTGCCAGCAGTTCCTCGACCTACGAGCAGTACTTC
TRBV5-1	TRBJ1-1	.	TRBD1	CASKPGTGLNTEAFF	TGCGCCAGCAAACCCGGGACAGGTTTGAACACTGAAGCTTTCTTT
TRBV29-1	TRBJ1-2	.	.	CSVVHLSNYGYTF	TGCAGCGTTGTACACCTTTCTAACTATGGCTACACCTTC
TRBV6-6	TRBJ2-7	.	.	CASSYGYSYEQYF	TGTGCCAGCAGTTACGGGTACAGCTACGAGCAGTACTTC
TRBV4-1	TRBJ2-5	.	.	CASSHEGWRETQYF	TGCGCCAGCAGTCATGAGGGGTGGAGGGAGACCCAGTACTTC
TRBV6-1	TRBJ2-3	medium-sized	TRBD1	CASSHQTGADTQYF	TGTGCCAGCAGTCACCAGACAGGGGCAGATACGCAGTATTTT
TRBV4-2	TRBJ2-7	.	TRBD2	CASSPRLAGARSDYEQYF	TGTGCCAGCAGCCCTCGACTAGCGGGAGCCCGTAGTGACTACGAGCAGTACTTC
TRBV27	TRBJ1-5	.	.	CASTFLGSGQPQHF	TGTGCCAGCACCTTTCTGGGCAGCGGTCAGCCCCAGCATTTT
TRBV7-2	TRBJ2-1	once	TRBD1	CASSLGPGQGNNEQFF	TGTGCCAGCAGCTTAGGACCGGGACAGGGTAACAATGAGCAGTTCTTC
TRBV5-1	TRBJ2-3	.	TRBD2	CASSQTSGRDTQYF	TGCGCCAGCAGCCAGACTAGCGGGAGGGATACGCAGTATTTT
TRBV15	TRBJ1-3	.	.	CATSRAGRVGFGNTIYF	TGTGCCACCAGCAGAGCGGGGAGGGTTGGCTTCGGAAACACCATATATTTT
TRBV19	TRBJ1-5	few	.	CASRGRASNQPQHF	TGTGCCAGTAGAGGGAGGGCTAGCAATCAGCCCCAGCATTTT
TRBV5-1	TRBJ2-7	once	.	CASSLESEQYF	TGCGCCAGCAGCTTGGAATCGGAGCAGTACTTC
TRBV5-1	TRBJ1-1	.	.	CASSTGQMNTEAFF	TGCGCCAGCAGCACAGGACAGATGAACACTGAAGCTTTCTTT
TRBV9	TRBJ1-4	.	.	CASSPRPQGIGEKLFF	TGTGCCAGCAGCCCCCGGCCCCAGGGGATTGGAGAAAAACTGTTTTTT
TRBV19	TRBJ2-2	.	TRBD1	CAISDRGRLGELFF	TGTGCCATTTCGGACAGGGGGCGCCTCGGGGAGCTGTTTTTT
TRBV11-3	TRBJ2-5	once	.	CASSPGAAQYF	TGTGCCAGCAGCCCCGGAGCGGCCCAGTACTTC
TRBV7-9	TRBJ1-5	.	.	CASSLNGYQPQHF	TGTGCCAGCAGCTTAAACGGTTATCAGCCCCAGCATTTT
TRBV6-1	TRBJ2-7	.	.	CASSVVGQGPYEQYF	TGTGCCAGCAGTGTCGTCGGCCAGGGGCCCTACGAGCAGTACTTC
TRBV7-6	TRBJ2-2	.	.	CASRSQGNTGELFF	TGTGCCAGCAGGTCACAGGGGAACACCGGGGAGCTGTTTTTT
TRBV10-3	TRBJ2-7	.	TRBD1	CAIRGDRGTYEQYF	TGTGCCATCAGAGGGGACAGGGGGACCTACGAGCAGTACTTC
TRBV7-3	TRBJ2-1	.	.	CASSPRQALGNEQFF	TGTGCCAGCAGCCCAAGGCAGGCGCTGGGAAATGAGCAGTTCTTC
TRBV18	TRBJ2-2	.	.	CASSPPGRQNTGELFF	TGTGCCAGCTCACCACCCGGGCGGCAGAACACCGGGGAGCTGTTTTTT
TRBV18	TRBJ2-1	.	.	CASSLDRHNEQFF	TGTGCCAGCTCCCTCGACCGCCACAATGAGCAGTTCTTC
TRBV6-5	TRBJ1-1	.	TRBD1	CASREGGQLNTEAFF	TGTGCCAGCAGGGAGGGGGGACAGCTGAACACTGAAGCTTTCTTT
TRBV7-2	TRBJ1-4	once	TRBD1	CASSLGTGGSKLFF	TGTGCCAGCAGCTTGGGGACAGGGGGCTCAAAACTGTTTTTT
TRBV7-9	TRBJ1-2	.	.	CASSFHLGGDGYTF	TGTGCCAGCAGCTTTCATCTGGGGGGCGATGGCTACACCTTC
TRBV7-2	TRBJ1-2	.	.	CASSLEGIYGYTF	TGTGCCAGCAGCTTAGAGGGTATCTATGGCTACACCTTC
TRBV7-3	TRBJ2-2	.	TRBD1	CASSQTGYGELFF	TGTGCCAGCAGCCAGACAGGGTACGGGGAGCTGTTTTTT
TRBV19	TRBJ1-5	.	TRBD1	CASSIAGGGQPQHF	TGTGCCAGTAGTATAGCAGGGGGGGGTCAGCCCCAGCATTTT
TRBV6-6	TRBJ1-2	.	TRBD1	CASSRDRVGYTF	TGTGCCAGCAGTCGGGACAGGGTTGGCTACACCTTC
TRBV5-4	TRBJ1-3	.	TRBD1	CASSGDRQTGNTIYF	TGTGCCAGCAGCGGGGACAGACAAACTGGAAACACCATATATTTT
TRBV10-1	TRBJ2-5	.	.	CASSEGTLQETQYF	TGCGCCAGCAGTGAGGGGACACTCCAAGAGACCCAGTACTTC
TRBV28	TRBJ2-6	.	.	CASSSHRAGSGANVLTF	TGTGCCAGCAGTTCCCACAGGGCTGGCTCTGGGGCCAACGTCCTGACTTTC
TRBV7-6	TRBJ2-7	.	TRBD1	CASPQGVGSYEQYF	TGTGCCAGCCCTCAGGGGGTTGGCTCCTACGAGCAGTACTTC
TRBV18	TRBJ1-4	.	.	CASSPLGDSEKLFF	TGTGCCAGCTCACCATTAGGGGATTCGGAAAAACTGTTTTTT
TRBV11-3	TRBJ2-5	once	.	CASSFGWDQETQYF	TGTGCCAGCAGCTTTGGGTGGGACCAAGAGACCCAGTACTTC
TRBV28	TRBJ1-5	.	TRBD1	CASSFSGTENQPQHF	TGTGCCAGCAGTTTTAGTGGGACAGAGAATCAGCCCCAGCATTTT
TRBV10-1	TRBJ2-3	once	.	CASAEGTSTDTQYF	TGCGCCAGCGCCGAGGGGACTAGCACAGATACGCAGTATTTT
TRBV2	TRBJ1-5	once	TRBD1	CASSDTGGRQPQHF	TGTGCCAGCAGTGATACAGGGGGCAGGCAGCCCCAGCATTTT
TRBV18	TRBJ2-7	.	.	CASSPPNADEQYF	TGTGCCAGCTCACCACCTAACGCAGACGAGCAGTACTTC
TRBV18	TRBJ2-1	.	.	CASSPRVDNNEQFF	TGTGCCAGCTCACCAAGGGTAGATAACAATGAGCAGTTCTTC
TRBV18	TRBJ2-5	.	.	CASSPAQGSVGETQYF	TGTGCCAGCTCACCCGCGCAGGGGTCTGTTGGCGAGACCCAGTACTTC
TRBV11-2	TRBJ2-7	.	.	CASSLAGAYEQYF	TGTGCCAGCAGCTTAGCGGGAGCCTACGAGCAGTACTTC